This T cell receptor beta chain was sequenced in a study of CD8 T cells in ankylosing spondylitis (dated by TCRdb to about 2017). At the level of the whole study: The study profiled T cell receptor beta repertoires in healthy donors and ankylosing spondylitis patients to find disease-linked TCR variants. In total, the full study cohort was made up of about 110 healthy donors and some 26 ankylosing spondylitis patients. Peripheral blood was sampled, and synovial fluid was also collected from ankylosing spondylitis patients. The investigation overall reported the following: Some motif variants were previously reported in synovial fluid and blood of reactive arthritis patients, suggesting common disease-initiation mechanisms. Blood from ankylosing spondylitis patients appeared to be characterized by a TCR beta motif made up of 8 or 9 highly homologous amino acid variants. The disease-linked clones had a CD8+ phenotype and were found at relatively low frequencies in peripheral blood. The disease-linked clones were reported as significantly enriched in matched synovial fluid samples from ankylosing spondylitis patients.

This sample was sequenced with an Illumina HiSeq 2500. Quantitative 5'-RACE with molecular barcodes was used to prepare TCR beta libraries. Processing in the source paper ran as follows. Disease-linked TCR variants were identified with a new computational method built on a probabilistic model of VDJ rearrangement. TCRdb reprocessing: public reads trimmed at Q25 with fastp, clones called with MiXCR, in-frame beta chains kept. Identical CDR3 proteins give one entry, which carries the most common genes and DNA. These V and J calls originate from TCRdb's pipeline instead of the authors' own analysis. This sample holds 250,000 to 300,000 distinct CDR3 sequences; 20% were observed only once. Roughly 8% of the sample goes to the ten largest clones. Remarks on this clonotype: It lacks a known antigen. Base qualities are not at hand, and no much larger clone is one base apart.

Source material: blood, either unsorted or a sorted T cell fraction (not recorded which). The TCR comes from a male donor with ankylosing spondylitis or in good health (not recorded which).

The nucleotide sequence reads as follows: TGTGCCAGCAGTTTAAATGGAATGGAAACGCAGTATTTT. This translates into CASSLNGMETQYF. This chain joins TRBV12-3 or TRBV12-4 to TRBJ2-3, with the D segment identity uncertain. V loses 2 bases of germline sequence and J loses 9 bases, and the interval between the two ends is 12 bases. Including the terminal cysteine and phenylalanine, the CDR3 comprises 13 residues. The only DNA kept is the CDR3, 39 bases in frame from the first base.